This T cell receptor beta chain was sequenced in a study of cytomegalovirus exposure and HLA in healthy donors. The wider study: The study placed less than 90% of its approximately 360 genotyped donors in the Caucasian-associated ancestry cluster.

Overall study findings and caveats: The study assumed roughly uniform donor sequencing depth for presence/absence analyses.

A multiplex PCR was run with 60 Vbeta primers and 13 Jbeta primers. Clones were sequenced by immunoSEQ multiplex PCR, and TCRdb holds only the in-frame ones, with some missing. The sample has 150,000 to 200,000 clones; about 82% are singletons. Remarks on this clone: Antigen unknown.

V gave up 1 base and J gave up 3 bases; unmatched junction bases: 6. CDR3 size: 16 residues. The germline gives CDR1 GTSNPN, CDR2 SVGIG (reference sequence). Sample: PBMCs. V and J are TRBV30 and TRBJ2-3; 11 bases are a match to TRBD2. This sequence was found in a female donor in good health and CMV-seronegative. This CDR3 is CAWSDGLAGFTDTQYF. In nucleotides, the CDR3 is TGTGCCTGGAGTGACGGACTAGCGGGTTTTACAGATACGCAGTATTTT.